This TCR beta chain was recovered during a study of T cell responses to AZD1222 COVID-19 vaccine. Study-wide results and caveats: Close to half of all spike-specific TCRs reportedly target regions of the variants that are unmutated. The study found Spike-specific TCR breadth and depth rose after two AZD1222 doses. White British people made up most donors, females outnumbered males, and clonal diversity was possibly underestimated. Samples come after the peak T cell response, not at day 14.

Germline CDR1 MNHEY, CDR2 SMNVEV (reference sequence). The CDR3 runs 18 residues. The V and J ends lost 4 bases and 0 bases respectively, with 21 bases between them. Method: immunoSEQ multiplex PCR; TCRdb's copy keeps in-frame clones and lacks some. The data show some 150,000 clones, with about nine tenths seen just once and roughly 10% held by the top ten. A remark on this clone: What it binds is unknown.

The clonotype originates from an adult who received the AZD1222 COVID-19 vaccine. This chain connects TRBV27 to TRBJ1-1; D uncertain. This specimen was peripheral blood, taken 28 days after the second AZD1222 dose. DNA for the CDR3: TGTGCCAGCAGTTCCTCCCGGGGAAGGGCCCACATGAACACTGAAGCTTTCTTT. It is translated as CASSSSRGRAHMNTEAFF.